One and the same sample provided the 31 T cell receptor beta chains below, sequenced in a study of identifying expanded T cells in peripheral blood. The repertoire was sequenced with immunoSEQ multiplex PCR; TCRdb's copy has only in-frame clones and lacks some. The sample comprises about 85,000 clones, about 89% of which are singletons, and roughly 2.8% rests with the top ten. The material sequenced was blood. The receptors come from a person between 18 and 75 years old in good health.

J is TRBJ2-5 and V is TRBV2; a possible D gene is TRBD1 (6 bases). The end of the DNA fits TRBJ2-7 better, so the J call may be wrong. The CDR3 runs 15 residues. Germline values: CDR1 SNHLY, CDR2 FYNNEI. The CDR3 is CASSEFRGFTYEQYF. The CDR3 DNA is TGTGCCAGCAGTGAATTCAGGGGCTTTACCTACGAGCAGTACTTC.

This chain joins TRBV5-6 and TRBJ1-2; D is uncertain. V shed 0 bases and J shed 7 bases, with 10 bases lying between them. This CDR3 spans 13 amino acids. The V gene's germline CDR1 is SGHDT and CDR2 YYEEEE. The CDR3 region is CASSLGRVGGYTF. For the CDR3, the DNA is TGTGCCAGCAGCTTGGGGAGGGTTGGTGGCTACACCTTC. The full variable domain, completed using reference TRBV5-6 and TRBJ1-2, is DAGVTQSPTHLIKTRGQQVTLRCSPKSGHDTVSWYQQALGQGPQFIFQYYEEEERQRGNFPDRFSGHQFPNYSSELNVNALLLGDSALYLCASSLGRVGGYTFGSGTRLTVV.

This chain joins TRBV4-3 and TRBJ1-6, with TRBD1 matching over 7 bases. This CDR3 is built from 15 residues. CDR1 and CDR2 (germline): LGHNA, YSLEER. J gave up 7 bases and V 1 base, and 4 bases lay outside the gene matches. CDR3 in DNA: TGCGCCAGCAGCCAAGCCCGAGGGGGCAATTCACCCCTCCACTTT. This encodes CASSQARGGNSPLHF.

V usage is TRBV2 and J usage is TRBJ2-7, with D perhaps being TRBD1 or TRBD2 (6 bases each). The CDR3 runs to 14 residues. CDR1 SNHLY and CDR2 FYNNEI come from the germline V gene. V was trimmed by 9 bases and J by 4 bases, leaving 19 bases between them. CDR3 residues: CASFPAGGWYEQYF. CDR3 nucleotides: TGTGCCAGTTTCCCCGCCGGGGGCTGGTACGAGCAGTACTTC.

In DNA, the CDR3 is TGTGCCAGTAGTCCCCGACAGGGAGGAGCTTTCTTT. It translates to CASSPRQGGAFF. The chain is built from TRBV19 and TRBJ1-1, with 7 bases aligning to TRBD1. Per germline, CDR1 LNHDA and CDR2 SQIVND (reference sequence). Losses at the gene ends were 5 bases for V and 10 bases for J; bases not matched to a gene: 7. The CDR3 extends over 12 amino acids.

V and J are TRBV28 and TRBJ2-3; the D gene is possibly TRBD2 (5 bases). Between the trimmed V and J ends, which lost 8 bases and 6 bases, there was a span of 12 bases. Germline lookup yields CDR1 MDHEN and CDR2 SYDVKM. The CDR3 runs to 12 residues. CDR3 residues: CASRAPGDTQYF. DNA for the CDR3: TGTGCCAGCCGTGCTCCGGGGGATACGCAGTATTTT.

The chain combines TRBV9 with TRBJ2-2; D is undetermined. Germline-derived CDR1 and CDR2 are SGDLS and YYNGEE. The V gene lost 4 bases and the J gene lost 3 bases, with 16 bases spanning the gap. CDR3 length: 16 amino acids. CDR3 nucleotides: TGTGCCAGCAGCCTTCCGTTTGACGGTGACACCGGGGAGCTGTTTTTT. This sequence encodes CASSLPFDGDTGELFF.

V usage is TRBV10-3 and J usage is TRBJ1-2; 8 bases fit TRBD1. This CDR3 spans 14 amino acids. Germline-derived CDR1 and CDR2 are ENHRY and SYGVKD. V trimming: 6 bases; J trimming: 7 bases; junction bases outside the gene matches: 10. The CDR3 protein is CAISTDRAGGGYTF. CDR3 in DNA: TGTGCCATCAGCACGGACAGGGCGGGTGGTGGCTACACCTTC.

CDR3 DNA sequence: TGTGCCAGCACCGGGACAGGGAGTTCCTACGAGCAGTACTTC. Translated, it gives CASTGTGSSYEQYF. The chain carries TRBV27 and TRBJ2-7; TRBD1 agrees at 9 bases. J was trimmed by 1 base and V by 7 bases; bases with no gene match: 5. The CDR3 sequence is 14 residues long. From germline, CDR1 is MNHEY and CDR2 SMNVEV (reference sequence).

The V call is TRBV4-2, the J call TRBJ2-2; D is unclear. Deletions cut 0 bases from V and 4 bases from J, with 9 bases between. Per germline, CDR1 LGHNA and CDR2 YNFKEQ. This CDR3 is built from 15 residues. The CDR3 here is CASSQDGHRTGELFF. The DNA of the CDR3 is TGTGCCAGCAGCCAAGATGGGCATCGCACCGGGGAGCTGTTTTTT.

The chain links TRBV7-3 to TRBJ2-5; D not certain. This CDR3 is 15 amino acids long. V lost 5 bases and J lost 5, with 18 bases in between. Germline loops: CDR1 SGHTA, CDR2 FQGTGA. DNA for the CDR3: TGTGCCAGCAGCCTGACGGGCAGCCTAGGGGAGACCCAGTACTTC. Encoded protein: CASSLTGSLGETQYF.

V gene TRBV4-3 combines with J gene TRBJ2-3, with D perhaps TRBD1 (6 bases). The CDR3 runs 16 residues. The germline gives CDR1 LGHNA, CDR2 YSLEER. The germline V and J ends were trimmed by 0 bases and 5 bases, with 15 bases remaining between them. DNA of the CDR3: TGCGCCAGCAGCCAAGATTCAGGGGCAGATAAAGATACGCAGTATTTT. It specifies CASSQDSGADKDTQYF.

The chain carries TRBV21-1 and TRBJ2-1; TRBD1, the table's D call, lacks a check against the DNA. TRBV21-1 is annotated as a pseudogene. This CDR3 contains 17 residues. CDR3 loop: CASSLNPRTGTYNEQFF. In nucleotides, the CDR3 is TGTGCCAGCAGTTTAAACCCTAGGACAGGGACCTACAATGAGCAGTTCTTC.

This rearrangement joins TRBV29-1 to TRBJ2-1; 10 bases agree with TRBD2. V shed 5 bases and J 5 bases; nucleotides not matched to a gene: 6. Looked up from germline, CDR1 is SQVTM and CDR2 is ANQGSEA. The CDR3 is made up of 14 amino acids. Here the CDR3 reads CSVTGLAAHNEQFF. The CDR3 nucleotides are TGCAGCGTTACCGGACTAGCGGCCCACAATGAGCAGTTCTTC.

This chain joins TRBV6-5 and TRBJ1-2; D not certain. Germline V gene data show CDR1 as MNHEY and CDR2 as SVGAGI. V shed 6 bases and J shed 7 bases, with 21 bases lying between them. The CDR3 is made up of 15 amino acids. CDR3 protein: CASRNAGFDLSGYTF. CDR3 nucleotides: TGTGCCAGCAGAAATGCAGGTTTTGATCTTAGTGGCTACACCTTC.

This chain links TRBV11-2 with TRBJ1-2; weak D call: TRBD1 (5 bases). The ends were cut back, 4 bases at V and 3 bases at J, with 21 bases in the middle. CDR3 length equals 17 residues. Germline CDR1 reads SGHAT; CDR2 reads FQNNGV. CDR3 amino acids: CASSSPRAGERDYGYTF. CDR3 DNA: TGTGCCAGCAGCTCGCCCCGCGCGGGGGAACGGGACTATGGCTACACCTTC. The full variable domain, with the rest looked up from reference TRBV11-2 and TRBJ1-2, is EAGVAQSPRYKIIEKRQSVAFWCNPISGHATLYWYQQILGQGPKLLIQFQNNGVVDDSQLPKDRFSAERLKGVDSTLKIQPAKLEDSAVYLCASSSPRAGERDYGYTFGSGTRLTVV.

The rearrangement links TRBV10-3 to TRBJ2-1; D might be TRBD2 (6 bases). Trimming took 4 bases from V and 6 from J, leaving 16 bases between them. The germline CDR1 and CDR2 sequences are ENHRY and SYGVKD. The CDR3 has 15 residues. The CDR3 bases are TGTGCCATCAGTGTGTCCCGGGGGATCGGCAATGAGCAGTTCTTC. Protein product: CAISVSRGIGNEQFF.

The V call is TRBV2, the J call TRBJ2-7, with D uncertain. The V and J ends lost 7 bases and 4 bases respectively, with 11 bases between them. Germline V lookup: CDR1 SNHLY, CDR2 FYNNEI. The CDR3 has 12 amino acids. As DNA, the CDR3 is TGTGCCAGCAATGGGAATACATACGAGCAGTACTTC. Its translation: CASNGNTYEQYF. Together with reference TRBV2 and TRBJ2-7, the CDR3 gives the full variable domain: EPEVTQTPSHQVTQMGQEVILRCVPISNHLYFYWYRQILGQKVEFLVSFYNNEISEKSEIFDDQFSVERPDGSNFTLKIRSTKLEDSAMYFCASNGNTYEQYFGPGTRLTVT.

The chain carries TRBV11-2 and TRBJ1-1, with D possibly being TRBD1 (5 bases). The CDR3 spans 18 residues. Germline V gene lookup returns CDR1 SGHAT and CDR2 FQNNGV. Trimming stripped 1 base from V and 4 bases from J, with 22 bases between. For the CDR3, the DNA is TGTGCCAGCAGCTTAGTGTGGCCCCAGCCAGGTAGGGGCACTGAAGCTTTCTTT. Its translation is CASSLVWPQPGRGTEAFF.

V usage is TRBV5-1 and J usage is TRBJ2-1; the match to TRBD1 covers 9 bases. Germline CDR1 SGHRS, CDR2 YFSETQ. The CDR3 covers 14 residues. J gave up 8 bases and V 7 bases, and 10 bases lay outside the gene matches. The CDR3 bases are TGCGCCAGCGGTTCCGGGACAGGGTTATATGAGCAGTTCTTC. Protein sequence: CASGSGTGLYEQFF.

This chain joins TRBV11-2 and TRBJ2-2; D unclear. Per the germline V gene, CDR1 is SGHAT and CDR2 is FQNNGV. V lost 5 bases to trimming and J lost 4 bases, with 8 bases between them. The CDR3 is made up of 13 amino acids. CDR3 protein: CASSPRATGELFF. CDR3 nucleotides: TGTGCCAGCAGCCCTCGGGCCACCGGGGAGCTGTTTTTT.

The J gene is TRBJ2-3, the V gene TRBV7-2; D gene ambiguous. The CDR3 sequence is 15 residues long. CDR1 is SGHTA, CDR2 FQGNSA, per germline. The germline V and J ends were trimmed by 7 bases and 3 bases, with 17 bases remaining between them. CDR3 region: CASNTPRRTTDTQYF. The CDR3 DNA is TGTGCCAGCAACACACCCAGAAGGACGACAGATACGCAGTATTTT.

The rearrangement uses TRBV28 and TRBJ2-2, with 10 nucleotides matching TRBD1. V lost 5 bases, J lost 5 bases, and 5 bases stayed unmatched. Germline CDR1 MDHEN, CDR2 SYDVKM. This CDR3 is 15 amino acids long. The CDR3, as DNA: TGTGCCAGCAGTCCGGGGACAGGGGAGACCGGGGAGCTGTTTTTT. Protein: CASSPGTGETGELFF.

The V call is TRBV6-5, the J call TRBJ2-7, with 8 bases matching TRBD2. Germline V gene lookup returns CDR1 MNHEY and CDR2 SVGAGI. CDR3 length equals 15 residues. Trimming took 6 bases from V and 3 from J; bases not matched to a gene: 10. The CDR3 reads CASRIAGPRSYEQYF. The CDR3 coding sequence is TGTGCCAGCAGGATAGCGGGACCGCGAAGCTACGAGCAGTACTTC.

The chain joins TRBV7-8 to TRBJ2-1, with D possibly matching TRBD2 (7 bases). Germline V lookup: CDR1 SGHVS, CDR2 FQNEAQ. This CDR3 has 15 amino acids. With 5 bases removed from V and 8 bases from J, the gap between germline ends came to 19 bases. CDR3 in amino acids: CASSTRGGARDEQFF. Written as DNA, the CDR3 is TGTGCCAGCAGCACAAGGGGGGGGGCCCGGGATGAGCAGTTCTTC.

The V call is TRBV28, the J call TRBJ2-3; weak D call: TRBD1 (5 bases). Deletions cut 1 base from V and 1 base from J, with 6 bases between. The CDR3 has 14 residues. The germline V gene encodes CDR1 MDHEN and CDR2 SYDVKM. As DNA, the CDR3 is TGTGCCAGCAGTTTATTACAGGGCACAGATACGCAGTATTTT. The encoded protein is CASSLLQGTDTQYF.

The chain joins TRBV11-2 to TRBJ2-7, with 9 bases that match TRBD1. Germline V lookup: CDR1 SGHAT, CDR2 FQNNGV. The CDR3 covers 14 residues. The V segment lost 5 bases and the J segment 2 bases; nucleotides outside the gene matches: 4. The DNA for the CDR3 is TGTGCCAGCAGCCCTAGGACAGGGGCCTACGAGCAGTACTTC. This gives the protein CASSPRTGAYEQYF.

The rearrangement uses TRBV4-3 and TRBJ1-1; 8 nucleotides match TRBD1. Germline CDR1 reads LGHNA; CDR2 reads YSLEER. The J segment lost 6 bases and the V segment lost 0 bases, leaving 9 bases of the junction unmatched. This CDR3 comprises 16 residues. The CDR3, as DNA: TGCGCCAGCAGCCAAGATCTGGGCAGGGGGCTGGCTGAAGCTTTCTTT. Amino acids: CASSQDLGRGLAEAFF.

The J gene is TRBJ2-6, the V gene TRBV7-2; a possible D gene is TRBD2 (6 bases). The CDR3 runs 17 residues. Trimming took 5 bases from V and 3 from J, leaving 17 bases between them. The germline CDR1 and CDR2 sequences are SGHTA and FQGNSA. The CDR3 loop reads CASSPLRGTIGANVLTF. The CDR3 nucleotides read TGTGCCAGCAGCCCGTTGCGGGGTACTATTGGGGCCAACGTCCTGACTTTC.

The V and J genes are TRBV28 and TRBJ2-7; tentatively, D is TRBD2 (6 bases). Germline CDR1 is MDHEN and CDR2 is SYDVKM. Trimming left V 2 bases short and J 7 bases short, with 18 bases between. The CDR3 spans 15 residues. The CDR3 DNA reads TGTGCCAGCAGTTTAGCGGGACCCAGATTCACGGAGCAGTACTTC. The encoded protein is CASSLAGPRFTEQYF.

This chain uses TRBV7-2 with TRBJ2-3; maybe TRBD1 (5 bases). Germline V gives CDR1 SGHTA, CDR2 FQGNSA. Trimming took 1 base from V and 6 from J, leaving 8 bases between them. The CDR3 sequence is 13 residues long. CDR3 loop: CASSLEGADTQYF. CDR3 in DNA: TGTGCCAGCAGCTTAGAAGGGGCTGATACGCAGTATTTT.